The rows below give T cell receptor beta chains drawn from one sample of a study of T-cell reconstitution after alpha-beta-depleted transplantation in children. TCRdb called the PCR reads again in MiXCR, with one record for every CDR3 protein. The sample shows some 110,000 distinct CDR3 sequences, around a tenth of them seen only once. This specimen consisted of PBMCs, obtained before TCRalphabeta/CD19-depleted stem cell transplant. Receptors originate from a boy younger than 10 with acute lymphoblastic leukemia, due to receive a stem cell transplant. Each CDR3 is given with its conserved first and last residue. A D gene is named only where the DNA matches it firmly. Clone sizes are given selectively: once, few, many, or a class where the clone is expanded.

abundance: .; j_gene: TRBJ1-4; v_gene: TRBV5-1; d_gene: .; CDR3aa: CASSFSAVDNEKLFF; CDR3nt: TGCGCCAGCAGCTTCTCAGCCGTAGATAATGAAAAACTGTTTTTT
abundance: few; j_gene: TRBJ2-3; v_gene: TRBV4-1; d_gene: .; CDR3aa: CASSQDFQGDTQYF; CDR3nt: TGCGCCAGCAGCCAAGACTTCCAGGGAGATACGCAGTATTTT
abundance: few; j_gene: TRBJ2-2; v_gene: TRBV6-2/TRBV6-3; d_gene: TRBD2; CDR3aa: CASTLAGGPAGELFF; CDR3nt: TGTGCCAGCACCTTAGCGGGAGGGCCGGCCGGGGAGCTGTTTTTT
abundance: many; j_gene: TRBJ2-2; v_gene: TRBV6-1; d_gene: TRBD2; CDR3aa: CASSELAAYGELFF; CDR3nt: TGTGCCAGCAGTGAACTAGCGGCTTACGGGGAGCTGTTTTTT
abundance: few; j_gene: TRBJ2-3; v_gene: TRBV20-1; d_gene: TRBD2; CDR3aa: CSALAGLTDTQYF; CDR3nt: TGCAGTGCTCTAGCGGGCCTCACAGATACGCAGTATTTT
abundance: few; j_gene: TRBJ2-2; v_gene: TRBV29-1; d_gene: .; CDR3aa: CSVVVTPNTGELFF; CDR3nt: TGCAGCGTTGTTGTCACTCCGAACACCGGGGAGCTGTTTTTT
abundance: many; j_gene: TRBJ2-1; v_gene: TRBV20-1; d_gene: TRBD2; CDR3aa: CSAGGGYEQFF; CDR3nt: TGCAGTGCTGGGGGGGGTTATGAGCAGTTCTTC
abundance: .; j_gene: TRBJ1-2; v_gene: TRBV6-2/TRBV6-3; d_gene: TRBD1; CDR3aa: CASRINPGQGDSLPFYGYTF; CDR3nt: TGTGCCAGCAGGATAAACCCGGGACAGGGAGATTCCTTACCATTCTATGGCTACACCTTC
abundance: .; j_gene: TRBJ1-4; v_gene: TRBV12-3/TRBV12-4; d_gene: .; CDR3aa: CASRSWTENEKLFF; CDR3nt: TGTGCCAGCCGGTCCTGGACAGAGAATGAAAAACTGTTTTTT
abundance: few; j_gene: TRBJ2-5; v_gene: TRBV20-1; d_gene: .; CDR3aa: CSARDLLRVAGEETQYF; CDR3nt: TGCAGTGCTAGGGATTTGCTTCGGGTTGCAGGGGAAGAGACCCAGTACTTC
abundance: few; j_gene: TRBJ1-2; v_gene: TRBV28; d_gene: TRBD1; CDR3aa: CASSPGGNYGYTF; CDR3nt: TGTGCCAGCAGCCCAGGGGGGAACTATGGCTACACCTTC
abundance: few; j_gene: TRBJ2-5; v_gene: TRBV11-1; d_gene: TRBD1; CDR3aa: CASSLASVGTGGSETQYF; CDR3nt: TGTGCCAGCAGCTTAGCCTCCGTCGGGACAGGGGGGTCAGAGACCCAGTACTTC
abundance: .; j_gene: TRBJ2-7; v_gene: TRBV3-1; d_gene: .; CDR3aa: CASSRLRDSGAYEQYF; CDR3nt: TGTGCCAGCAGCCGCTTGAGGGATAGTGGTGCCTACGAGCAGTACTTC
abundance: few; j_gene: TRBJ1-4; v_gene: TRBV20-1; d_gene: TRBD1; CDR3aa: CSALQGVINEKLFF; CDR3nt: TGCAGTGCGTTACAGGGGGTCATTAATGAAAAACTGTTTTTT
abundance: .; j_gene: TRBJ2-1; v_gene: TRBV4-1; d_gene: TRBD2; CDR3aa: CASSQGLAGAREQFF; CDR3nt: TGCGCCAGCAGCCAAGGCCTGGCGGGAGCACGGGAGCAGTTCTTC
abundance: .; j_gene: TRBJ2-7; v_gene: TRBV6-2/TRBV6-3; d_gene: .; CDR3aa: CASSIGPPSYEQYF; CDR3nt: TGTGCCAGCAGCATTGGGCCTCCATCCTACGAGCAGTACTTC
abundance: .; j_gene: TRBJ1-4; v_gene: TRBV25-1; d_gene: .; CDR3aa: CASSEYRDGYNEKLFF; CDR3nt: TGTGCCAGCAGTGAATATAGGGACGGCTATAATGAAAAACTGTTTTTT
abundance: .; j_gene: TRBJ2-7; v_gene: TRBV5-1; d_gene: TRBD1; CDR3aa: CASSSTYRGQYEQYF; CDR3nt: TGCGCCAGCAGCTCAACCTACAGGGGACAATACGAGCAGTACTTC
abundance: .; j_gene: TRBJ1-1; v_gene: TRBV7-3; d_gene: .; CDR3aa: CASSPIGGGNTEAFF; CDR3nt: TGTGCCAGCAGCCCAATTGGAGGGGGGAACACTGAAGCTTTCTTT
abundance: .; j_gene: TRBJ1-1; v_gene: TRBV7-9; d_gene: .; CDR3aa: CASSQGRGFNTEAFF; CDR3nt: TGTGCCAGCAGCCAGGGGCGGGGGTTCAACACTGAAGCTTTCTTT
abundance: few; j_gene: TRBJ1-3; v_gene: TRBV25-1; d_gene: .; CDR3aa: CASSLVTGNTIYF; CDR3nt: TGTGCCAGCAGTCTGGTAACTGGAAACACCATATATTTT
abundance: .; j_gene: TRBJ1-1; v_gene: TRBV7-3; d_gene: .; CDR3aa: CASSREKGAEAFF; CDR3nt: TGTGCCAGCAGCAGAGAAAAGGGAGCTGAAGCTTTCTTT
abundance: .; j_gene: TRBJ1-4; v_gene: TRBV2; d_gene: .; CDR3aa: CASSEQGPSGDSFF; CDR3nt: TGTGCCAGCAGTGAGCAGGGCCCGTCGGGTGATTCGTTTTTT
abundance: few; j_gene: TRBJ2-3; v_gene: TRBV7-9; d_gene: .; CDR3aa: CASSPGTAGDTQYF; CDR3nt: TGTGCCAGCAGCCCCGGGACGGCGGGGGATACGCAGTATTTT
abundance: .; j_gene: TRBJ2-3; v_gene: TRBV20-1; d_gene: .; CDR3aa: CSARDLATQYF; CDR3nt: TGCAGTGCTAGGGACTTGGCTACGCAGTATTTT